This T cell receptor (beta chain) was recovered during a study of blood T cell repertoires in COVID-19 (TCRdb year 2020). About the full investigation: Collaborator samples came from the United States, Italy and Spain and covered acute and convalescent phases of COVID-19. The sample metadata nearly always contained a de-identified subject ID, COVID-19 status, age in years and sex. The samples were drawn from two sources: the first 160 participants of the ongoing ImmuneRACE study, and over 1,000 subjects contributed by 6 global collaborators. A freely available public database, intended as a resource for researchers studying the immune response to SARS-CoV-2, is where the repertoires were released. Deeply sampled blood TCRbeta repertoires from subjects exposed to, actively infected with, or recovered from COVID-19 were included in the dataset. The material from the prospective study consisted of cDNA or gDNA derived from T cells, B-cell-depleted T cells, or PBMCs. Where available, HLA class I and class II types were taken from metadata supplied by the sample provider and were not determined by assay-based typing. The study at large found these results: Clinical and demographic metadata were provided uncurated, with the amount varying by source and participant.

In the prospective study, participants were roughly 18 to 95 years old, resided in approximately 25 geographic areas of the United States, and were enrolled through a virtual design. Cohort assignment in the prospective study relied on participant-reported clinical history from a screening survey and a study questionnaire. Exposed participants had been in contact, within 2 weeks of entering the study, with a person who had a PCR-confirmed or clinician-diagnosed case of COVID-19. Mobile phlebotomists in the prospective study collected whole blood, serum and a nasopharyngeal or oropharyngeal swab from every participant. Over an approximately 2-month period, participants in the prospective study had the option of providing additional blood draws and questionnaires. Blood samples from the prospective study were shipped frozen or at room temperature prior to DNA extraction. The immunoSEQ Assay, a bias-controlled multiplex PCR, was used to amplify TCRbeta CDR3 regions from genomic DNA. In the original analysis: Within the assay, amplification of reference gene primers was used to estimate how many nucleated cells each sample contained. To quantify the absolute abundance of each unique TCRbeta CDR3 rearrangement, sequence reads were collapsed and filtered. Productive Simpson clonality was computed per sample as the square root of Simpson's diversity index over productive rearrangements. Entries here come from immuneACCESS through TCRdb and include only in-frame sequences with V and J called. Some clones fail to appear in such tables; in the studies checked, an unresolved V gene covers under half of the shortfall, and the cause of the remainder is unknown. The D gene and trimming were derived from the DNA, and the V and J assignments and clone size from that table. The sample table holds fewer than 250,000 clones, of which around 91% were seen once. The ten largest make up over 12% of the sample.

For this clone: Its antigen specificity is not known. Base qualities were left out, and no much larger clone turns up one base away.

The germline V gene provides CDR1 SGDLS and CDR2 YYNGEE. CDR3 length: 13 amino acids, cysteine to phenylalanine. CDR3 DNA is the only sequence kept; it has 39 bases, read in frame from the first base. The junction shows trimming of 0 bases on V and 7 bases on J, plus 11 bases between the germline ends. The sequencing input was PBMCs or T cells enriched from blood (not recorded which). The TCR comes from a man younger than 40 who had been exposed to COVID-19. This receptor chain uses TRBV9 and TRBJ2-7; the D gene is perhaps TRBD1, on 5 matching bases. The DNA reads TGTGCCAGCAGCGTAGATGGGGCCAGGGAGCAGTACTTC. Its protein reads: CASSVDGAREQYF.